This T cell receptor (beta chain) was captured by sequencing in a study of T-cell reconstitution after alpha-beta-depleted transplantation in children. Whole-study results and caveats: Surviving recipient T cells and intrathymic progenitors accounted for some patients' high TCRbeta diversity at day 60. Reportedly, roughly two months post-transplant, alpha-beta T cells arose from several hundred expanded graft clones. T-cell counts and diversity were attributed mostly to newly produced T cells one year after transplant.

This CDR3 has 14 amino acids. V gave up 5 bases and J gave up 2 bases, with 13 bases separating them. Germline-derived CDR1 and CDR2 are MDHEN and SYDVKM. This clonotype appeared many times. Its antigen is undetermined. Unique molecular identifiers tagged the TCRbeta library. TCRdb ran MiXCR on the PCR reads and lists one entry per CDR3 protein. The table lists under 300,000 distinct CDR3 sequences, 11% of them singletons. This chain links TRBV28 with TRBJ2-7; D not resolved. This TCR came from a male patient between 2 and 10 years old who had a stem cell transplant for chronic granulomatous disease, so the T cells may come from the graft donor. The sequences come from peripheral blood, collected 180 days after TCRalphabeta/CD19-depleted stem cell transplant. CDR3 nucleotide sequence: TGTGCCAGCAGTCCCCAGAGGTTTGCCTACGAGCAGTACTTC. This translates into CASSPQRFAYEQYF.